This T cell receptor (beta chain) derives from a study of tumor and adjacent non-tumor tissue in lung cancer. A word on this clonotype: The junction departs from the called germline gene at one end, perhaps through a read error.

This CDR3 comprises 14 residues. The germline V gene has CDR1 MDHEN and CDR2 SYDVKM. TCRbeta libraries were built with three rounds of nested PCR, modified from ARM-PCR. In TCRdb, the multiplex PCR reads were re-called with MiXCR into one record per CDR3 protein. The table shows 50,000 to 60,000 distinct CDR3 sequences, with just under 75% occurring only once. This sample's RNA came from whole unsorted tissue. More than 3 cm separated this lung sample from the edge of the tumor. This sequence originates from a woman in her fifties or sixties with non-small cell lung cancer. The sample taken for sequencing was distant non-tumor lung tissue. The genes are TRBV28 and TRBJ2-7; 8 nucleotides align to TRBD1. The CDR3 spells CASSPRTGPREQYF. CDR3 sequence (DNA): TGTGCCAGCAGTCCCCGGACAGGGCCCCGGGAGCAATACTTC. The variable domain in full, completed from reference TRBV28 and TRBJ2-7, reads DVKVTQSSRYLVKRTGEKVFLECVQDMDHENMFWYRQDPGLGLRLIYFSYDVKMKEKGDIPEGYSVSREKKERFSLILESASTNQTSMYLCASSPRTGPREQYFGPGTRLTVT.